This TCR beta chain was recovered during a study of Ad26.COV2.S vaccination and SARS-CoV-2 variants. Notes on the study in general: There was reportedly substantial breadth in spike-specific CD8+ and CD4+ T cell responses after vaccination. Placebo and vaccine recipients had non-spike TCR breadth that was similar. From the TCR breadth and depth analyses, total T cell responses may have been underestimated. Relative to placebo recipients, vaccine recipients exhibited elevated spike-specific TCR breadth.

This clone occurred a few times. Its antigen is unidentified. The CDR3 runs 14 residues. Germline values: CDR1 LNHDA, CDR2 SQIVND (reference sequence). Deletions cut 5 bases from V and 6 bases from J, with 14 bases between. Using immunoSEQ multiplex PCR, the repertoire was profiled, and TCRdb retains in-frame clones only, with some absent. The table records more than 85,000 clones, around three quarters of them present only once. The origin of this receptor is a human donor who had recovered from COVID-19. The specimen comprised peripheral blood, sampled after recovery from COVID-19. V is TRBV19 and J is TRBJ1-5, with D possibly matching TRBD1 (5 bases). The CDR3 is CASSPSRGGQPQHF. In nucleotides, the CDR3 is TGTGCCAGTAGTCCCTCAAGGGGAGGTCAGCCCCAGCATTTT. The full variable domain, rest sourced from reference TRBV19 and TRBJ1-5, is DGGITQSPKYLFRKEGQNVTLSCEQNLNHDAMYWYRQDPGQGLRLIYYSQIVNDFQKGDIAEGYSVSREKKESFPLTVTSAQKNPTAFYLCASSPSRGGQPQHFGDGTRLSIL.